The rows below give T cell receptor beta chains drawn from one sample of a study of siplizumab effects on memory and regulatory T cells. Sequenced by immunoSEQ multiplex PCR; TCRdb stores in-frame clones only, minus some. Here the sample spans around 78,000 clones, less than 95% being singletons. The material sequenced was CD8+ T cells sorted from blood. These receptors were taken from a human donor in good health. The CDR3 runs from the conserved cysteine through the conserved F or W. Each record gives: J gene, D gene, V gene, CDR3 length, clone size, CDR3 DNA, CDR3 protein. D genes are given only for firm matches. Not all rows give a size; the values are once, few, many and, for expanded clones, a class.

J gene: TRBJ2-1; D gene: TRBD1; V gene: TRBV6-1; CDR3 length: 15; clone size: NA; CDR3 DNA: TGTGCCAGCAGTGAAGCTACAGGGGCCTACAATGAGCAGTTCTTC; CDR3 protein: CASSEATGAYNEQFF
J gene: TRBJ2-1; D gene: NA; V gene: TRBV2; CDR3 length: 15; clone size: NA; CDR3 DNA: TGTGCCAGCAGGAAGGGCGGGACCCCCTACAATGAGCAGTTCTTC; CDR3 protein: CASRKGGTPYNEQFF
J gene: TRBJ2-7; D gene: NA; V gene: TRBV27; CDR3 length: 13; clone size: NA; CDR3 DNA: TGTGCCAGCAGTTTATACAAGTCCTACGAGCAGTACTTC; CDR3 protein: CASSLYKSYEQYF
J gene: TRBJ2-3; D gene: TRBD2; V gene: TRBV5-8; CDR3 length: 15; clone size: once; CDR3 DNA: TGTGCCAGCAGCTTTGGGACTAGCGGCACAGATACGCAGTATTTT; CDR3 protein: CASSFGTSGTDTQYF
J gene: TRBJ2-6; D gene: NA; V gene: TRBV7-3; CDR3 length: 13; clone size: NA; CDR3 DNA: TGTGCCAGCAGCTCGGCTGGGGCCAACGTCCTGACTTTC; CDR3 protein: CASSSAGANVLTF
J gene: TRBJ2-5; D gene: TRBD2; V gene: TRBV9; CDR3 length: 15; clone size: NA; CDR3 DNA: TGTGCCAGCAGCTCAGGACTAGCGGTCCAAGAGACCCAGTACTTC; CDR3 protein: CASSSGLAVQETQYF
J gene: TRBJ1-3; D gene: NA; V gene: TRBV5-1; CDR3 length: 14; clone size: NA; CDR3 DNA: TGCGCCAGCAGCTTGGTGGGGCTTGGAAACACCATATATTTT; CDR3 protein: CASSLVGLGNTIYF
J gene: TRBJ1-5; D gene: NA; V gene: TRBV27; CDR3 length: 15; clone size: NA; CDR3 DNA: TGTGCCAGGGTAGACCGGGATTATAGCAATCAGCCCCAGCATTTT; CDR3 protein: CARVDRDYSNQPQHF
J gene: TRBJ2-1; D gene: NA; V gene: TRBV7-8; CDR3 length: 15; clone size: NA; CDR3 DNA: TGTGCCAGCAGCCCCCCGGGACTGGTTAACAATGAGCAGTTCTTC; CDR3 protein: CASSPPGLVNNEQFF
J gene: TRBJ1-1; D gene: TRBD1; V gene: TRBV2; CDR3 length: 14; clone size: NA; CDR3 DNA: TGTGCCAGCAGTGAGGGACAGGGGAACACTGAAGCTTTCTTT; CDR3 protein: CASSEGQGNTEAFF
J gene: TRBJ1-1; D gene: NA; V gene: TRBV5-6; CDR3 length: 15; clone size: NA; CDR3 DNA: TGTGCCAGCAGCCCCATCGGGCAGCAGAACACTGAAGCTTTCTTT; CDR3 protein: CASSPIGQQNTEAFF
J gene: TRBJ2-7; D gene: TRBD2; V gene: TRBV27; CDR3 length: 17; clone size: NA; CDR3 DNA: TGTGCCAGCAGTTTAGCGGGGTTCGGGACTAGCGGGACCGAGCAGTACTTC; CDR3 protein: CASSLAGFGTSGTEQYF
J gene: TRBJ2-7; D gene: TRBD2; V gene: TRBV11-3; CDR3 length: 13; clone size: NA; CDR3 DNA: TGTGCCAGCAGGGGAGGCGGGAGTAACGAGCAGTACTTC; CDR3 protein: CASRGGGSNEQYF
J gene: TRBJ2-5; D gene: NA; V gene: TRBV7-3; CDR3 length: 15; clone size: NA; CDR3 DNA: TGTGCCAGCAGCCCCGCCATAGGCGCCCAAGAGACCCAGTACTTC; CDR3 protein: CASSPAIGAQETQYF
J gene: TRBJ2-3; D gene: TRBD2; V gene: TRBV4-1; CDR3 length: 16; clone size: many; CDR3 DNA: TGCGCCAGCAGCCAATGGGGACTAGCGAGTGGAGATACGCAGTATTTT; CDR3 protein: CASSQWGLASGDTQYF
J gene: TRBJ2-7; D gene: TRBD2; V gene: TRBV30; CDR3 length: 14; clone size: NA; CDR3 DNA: TGTGCCTGGAGTGTGGGTAGCGGGAGAGGCGAGCAGTACTTC; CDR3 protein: CAWSVGSGRGEQYF
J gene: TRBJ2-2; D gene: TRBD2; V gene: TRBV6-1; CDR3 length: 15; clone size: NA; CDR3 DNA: TGTGCCAGCAGTGGAGCTAGCGGGGACACCGGGGAGCTGTTTTTT; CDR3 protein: CASSGASGDTGELFF
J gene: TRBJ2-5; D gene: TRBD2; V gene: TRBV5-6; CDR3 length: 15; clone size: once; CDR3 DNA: TGTGCCAGCAGCACTGGACTAGCCCCTCAAGAGACCCAGTACTTC; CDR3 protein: CASSTGLAPQETQYF
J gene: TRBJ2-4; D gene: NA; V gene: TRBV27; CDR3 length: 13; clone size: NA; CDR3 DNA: TGTGCCAGCAGTTCTTTAGCCAAAAACATTCAGTACTTC; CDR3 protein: CASSSLAKNIQYF
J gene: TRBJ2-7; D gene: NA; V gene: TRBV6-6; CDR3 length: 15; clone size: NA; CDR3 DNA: TGTGCCAGCAGTTACTCACTCGACTCCGCCTACGAGCAGTACTTC; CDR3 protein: CASSYSLDSAYEQYF
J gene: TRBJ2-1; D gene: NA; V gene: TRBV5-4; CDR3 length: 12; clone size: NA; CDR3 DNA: TGTGCCAGCAGCTTGGGGGGGTTAGAGCAGTTCTTC; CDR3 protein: CASSLGGLEQFF
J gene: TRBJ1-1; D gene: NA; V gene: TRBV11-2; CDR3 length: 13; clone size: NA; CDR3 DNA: TGTGCCAGCAGCTTATGGGGGGGCACTGAAGCTTTCTTT; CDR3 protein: CASSLWGGTEAFF
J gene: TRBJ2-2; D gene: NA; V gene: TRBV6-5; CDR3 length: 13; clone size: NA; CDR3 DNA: TGTGCCAGCGAGGGGTTGAGTCCCGGGGAGCTGTTTTTT; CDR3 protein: CASEGLSPGELFF
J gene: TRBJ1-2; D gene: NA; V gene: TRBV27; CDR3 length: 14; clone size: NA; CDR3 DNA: TGTGCCAGCAGTTTATCCGGCCGCCTGGATGGCTACACCTTC; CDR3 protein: CASSLSGRLDGYTF